This T cell receptor (beta chain) was captured by sequencing in a study of response to subunit inactivated influenza vaccine. This clonotype was recorded a few times. TCRdb reanalysed the RT-PCR reads using MiXCR and keeps one entry per CDR3 protein. The sample records about 800,000 distinct CDR3 sequences, around 20% being singletons. CDR3 size: 13 residues. V gave up 5 bases and J gave up 0 bases; unmatched junction bases: 1. Germline V gene lookup returns CDR1 MNHNY and CDR2 SVGAGI (reference sequence). Here the sequenced sample was PBMCs from blood, taken 5 days after vaccination. V usage is TRBV6-6 and J usage is TRBJ2-7; 7 bases line up with TRBD1. This TCR derives from a man aged 45-65 years who received an inactivated influenza vaccine. The CDR3 is CASSNRGSYEQYF. In DNA form, the CDR3 reads TGTGCCAGCAGTAACAGGGGCTCCTACGAGCAGTACTTC.